This TCR beta chain originates from a study of identical twins. In germline, CDR1 is DFQATT, CDR2 SNEGSKA (reference sequence). This CDR3 spans 12 amino acids. The V end lost 4 bases, the J end lost 4 bases, and 7 bases lay between the germline ends. General study points: Fewer insertions marked abundant cord blood beta clonotypes; young adult naive trended weakly, memory not at all.

Each CDR3 protein is one row after TCRdb ran MiXCR on the 5' RACE reads. The table has about 520,000 distinct CDR3 sequences, 22% seen once. The sample holds a few counts of this clonotype. What it binds is unknown. These data were also filed under a second study, of T cells expressing NK-cell markers. From that second work: Evidence did not settle whether expanded NKG2C+ T cell clones targeted HCMV.

This chain joins TRBV20-1 and TRBJ1-4; a possible D gene is TRBD1 (6 bases). The origin of this receptor is a woman aged 18-29 years in good health. The sequencing sample was made of CD4+ T cells sorted from blood. CDR3 in amino acids: CSANRVNEKLFF. CDR3 bases: TGCAGTGCTAACAGGGTTAATGAAAAACTGTTTTTT.